The following is a T cell receptor beta chain sequence with its context. No cognate antigen has been identified for it. Base-call qualities are not available, and no considerably larger clone is one nucleotide away. The source of the sample is a study of long-term antiretroviral therapy in people with HIV (dated by TCRdb to the early 2020s). About the study as a whole: Collection of the earliest samples took place about a decade ahead of the 2015 WHO recommendation for immediate ART, at a time when ART was typically delayed until CD4 counts fell. Eleven of the 30 participants with HIV were female. No cross-contamination during QIAcube processing was shown when test extractions of a monoclonal T-cell line were performed alongside roughly 30 polyclonal samples. The cohort contributed fewer than 200 cryopreserved PBMC samples from under 35 adults with confirmed HIV infection, collected serially over a mean of around 6 years (range 1-12). This retrospective serial study examined whether starting ART and sustained HIV suppression were associated with changes in the composition and diversity of the TRB repertoire in peripheral blood.

The immunoSEQ hsTCRB v3.0 assay was used at survey level resolution to sequence the TRB variable region. The targeted TRB sequencing depth was roughly 40,000-55,000 T-cell genomes per sample. TRB libraries were pooled and sequenced on an Illumina MiSeq using a v3 150-cycle kit. Under the source paper's analysis protocol: Repertoire analysis was performed in R inside a reproducible Nextflow workflow that covered QC, data transformation and analysis. LymphoSeq2, an R package for AIRR-Seq data exploration, was used to implement custom analyses. Four samples that yielded fewer than 5000 total TRB sequences were excluded, so that 188 HIV repertoires were analyzed. Of the 180 to 200 retained HIV repertoires, about 59 were collected before and around 130 after ART initiation. Repertoires were downsampled to 5000 TRB nucleotide sequences, with summary statistics averaged over 100 downsampling iterations. The analysis kept only TRB sequences whose CDR3 regions were at least seven amino acids long. Diversity was measured with a Shannon entropy-derived clonality score and the Gini coefficient. In the repertoire networks, any two of the top 5000 CDR3 amino acid sequences were connected whenever the two sequences differed by an edit distance of one. For TRB CDR3 amino acid sequences, antigen specificity groups and MHC restriction were predicted with GLIPH2. To flag known associations with CMV, EBV, HIV or tissue antigens, CDR3 amino acid sequences were compared against VDJdb and McPAS-TCR. Pre-ART, post-ART and control groups were compared with Wilcoxon signed-rank tests and Holm-Bonferroni correction. Here the immuneACCESS table is served through TCRdb, limited to in-frame sequences with V and J called. Missing clones are a known gap in these copies; in checked studies unresolved V genes cover under half, and the rest lacks a known reason. Clone size and V and J calls were adopted from that table, with D and trimming inferred from the DNA. Counted in this sample were fewer than 20,000 clones; approximately 90% of them appeared once. The ten biggest clones cover 9% to 15% of the sample.

Study-wide findings and limitations: Inferences about post-ART repertoire changes were limited because no data were available on ART adherence, viral resistance or therapy changes. The repertoire was dominated across all time points by expanded TRB clones identified before ART initiation, although this dominance was seen to fluctuate and to decrease in many PLHIV after ART. Limited PBMC availability meant only the TCR beta chain was sequenced, without alpha chain pairing. Because pre-ART samples had limited cell numbers, profiling was done on unsorted PBMC rather than on sorted CD4+ and CD8+ T cells. Starting ART was linked to a significant rise in TRB diversity, yet even with long-term ART the diversity remained significantly lower than in transplant donor controls. The samples were dated from the mid-2000s to the late 2010s, and the ART regimens that were used may be less effective than current ART regimens. CDR3 length ranges in HIV repertoires were narrower than in controls, and network structure suggested an antigen-experienced repertoire with only a slight naive shift after ART.

The germline V gene (reference sequence) specifies DFQATT as CDR1 and SNEGSKA as CDR2. The CDR3 numbers 10 residues from cysteine through phenylalanine. Of all the DNA, just the CDR3 is kept, 30 bases in frame from base 1. V loses 1 base of germline sequence and J loses 6 bases, and the interval between the two ends is 3 bases. Participants were included only if at least one PBMC sample before ART initiation and at least two post-ART samples were available. Treatment was received in the United States of America by all participants with HIV. Cryopreserved samples of about 0.9-11 million PBMC were thawed and washed before DNA extraction. At the time of the earliest PBMC sample, participants with HIV were aged between about 23 and 54 years. Per participant, PBMC samples came from 1-4 timepoints prior to ART initiation and 2-8 timepoints following ART initiation, for a median of 7 samples. For every participant, serial HIV viral load, CD4+ T-cell count, ART history and demographic data were obtained. A Qiagen kit on a QIAcube was used to extract genomic DNA from unsorted PBMC, with samples processed in batches of 12.

The chain joins TRBV20-1 to TRBJ1-1; no D gene call is confident. Here the sequenced sample was unsorted PBMCs, taken 6.9 years after starting antiretroviral therapy. The sequence was obtained from a middle-aged man with HIV. The DNA reads TGCAGTGCTAGAGGCCCTGAAGCTTTCTTT. Its protein is CSARGPEAFF.